A single sample is the source of the 17 T cell receptor beta chains below, sequenced in a study of CD8 T cells in ankylosing spondylitis. TCRdb processed the 5' RACE reads anew with MiXCR; each CDR3 protein has one entry. Among about 210,000 distinct CDR3 sequences listed, 7% to 10% were seen once. The sample taken for sequencing was blood, either unsorted or a sorted T cell fraction (not recorded which). These receptors were obtained from a female donor with ankylosing spondylitis or in good health (not recorded which).

This clonotype was observed many times. The rearrangement uses TRBV20-1 and TRBJ2-7; tentatively, D is TRBD2 (5 bases). The CDR3 is 15 residues long. The V gene's germline CDR1 is DFQATT and CDR2 SNEGSKA (reference sequence). Trimming removed 0 bases at V and 5 bases at J, with 17 bases between. The CDR3 spells CSARDPRGKDHEQYF. CDR3 in DNA: TGCAGTGCTAGAGATCCCCGGGGAAAGGACCACGAGCAGTACTTC.

This clonotype was observed at least ten times. The chain couples TRBV7-2 to TRBJ1-5, with a weak D call TRBD1 (5 bases). The ends were cut back, 1 base at V and 7 bases at J, with 11 bases in the middle. This CDR3 comprises 14 residues. Germline values: CDR1 SGHTA, CDR2 FQGNSA. The CDR3 sequence is CASSLDPGGQPQHF. The CDR3 bases are TGTGCCAGCAGCTTAGACCCTGGGGGGCAGCCCCAGCATTTT. Drawing the rest from reference TRBV7-2 and TRBJ1-5, the complete variable domain is GAGVSQSPSNKVTEKGKDVELRCDPISGHTALYWYRQSLGQGLEFLIYFQGNSAPDKSGLPSDRFSAERTGGSVSTLTIQRTQQEDSAVYLCASSLDPGGQPQHFGDGTRLSIL.

This clonotype came up a few times. The chain links TRBV7-9 to TRBJ2-5; either TRBD1 or TRBD2 may fit D (5 bases each). With 3 bases removed from V and 5 bases from J, the gap between germline ends came to 13 bases. The V gene's germline CDR1 is SEHNR and CDR2 FQNEAQ (reference sequence). CDR3 length: 14 amino acids. CDR3 sequence: CASSFGALGETQYF. CDR3 nucleotide sequence: TGTGCCAGCAGCTTCGGGGCCCTCGGTGAGACCCAGTACTTC.

The chain links TRBV7-3 to TRBJ2-3; D call uncertain. Germline V gene sequence: CDR1 SGHTA, CDR2 FQGTGA. The CDR3 extends over 15 amino acids. With 2 bases removed from V and 4 bases from J, the gap between germline ends came to 13 bases. CDR3 loop: CASSLGLHGADTQYF. CDR3 sequence (DNA): TGTGCCAGCAGCTTAGGTCTACATGGGGCAGATACGCAGTATTTT.

This clonotype was found many times. The chain uses TRBV29-1 and TRBJ1-2; D unclear. The CDR3 is made up of 13 amino acids. V lost 1 base to trimming and J lost 7 bases, with 13 bases between them. The V gene's germline CDR1 is SQVTM and CDR2 ANQGSEA. CDR3 region: CSVEVTDEGGYTF. The CDR3 region has the DNA TGCAGCGTTGAAGTGACGGACGAAGGTGGCTACACCTTC.

In this sample, this clonotype turned up many times. The rearrangement uses TRBV7-2 and TRBJ2-7, with TRBD1 as a possible D gene (6 bases). From germline, CDR1 is SGHTA and CDR2 FQGNSA. The CDR3 contains 14 residues. V was cut by 5 bases and J by 3 bases, with 14 bases left in between. The CDR3 nucleotides are TGTGCCAGCAGCCCAGAGAGCAGGGGCTACGAGCAGTACTTC. Its translation is CASSPESRGYEQYF. The full variable domain, in which reference TRBV7-2 and TRBJ2-7 provide the parts outside the CDR3, is GAGVSQSPSNKVTEKGKDVELRCDPISGHTALYWYRQSLGQGLEFLIYFQGNSAPDKSGLPSDRFSAERTGGSVSTLTIQRTQQEDSAVYLCASSPESRGYEQYFGPGTRLTVT.

This clonotype has a count of ten or more. V and J are TRBV7-9 and TRBJ2-1, with D perhaps matching TRBD2 (5 bases). Per germline, CDR1 SEHNR and CDR2 FQNEAQ (reference sequence). V was cut by 7 bases and J by 4 bases, with 11 bases left in between. CDR3 size: 13 residues. The CDR3 DNA sequence: TGTGCCAGCAACCAAGGACTGTACAATGAGCAGTTCTTC. As protein: CASNQGLYNEQFF.

This clonotype was counted many times. This chain connects TRBV20-1 to TRBJ1-1; D might be TRBD1 (6 bases). This CDR3 contains 15 residues. Germline V lookup: CDR1 DFQATT, CDR2 SNEGSKA (reference sequence). V lost 1 base and J lost 1, with 13 bases in between. This CDR3 reads CSARALRGGNTEAFF. In DNA, the CDR3 is TGCAGTGCTAGAGCCCTGAGGGGGGGGAACACTGAAGCTTTCTTT.

There are many counts of this clonotype. The CDR3 bases are TGTGCCAGCAGCCAAGAAGGGGCTTTGAACACTGAAGCTTTCTTT. It codes for CASSQEGALNTEAFF. The rearrangement uses TRBV3-1 and TRBJ1-1, with D perhaps matching TRBD1 (5 bases). V was cut by 0 bases and J by 0 bases, with 8 bases left in between. Germline CDR1 reads LGHDT; CDR2 reads YNNKEL (reference sequence). This CDR3 spans 15 amino acids.

At least ten counts were recorded for this clonotype. The chain uses TRBV20-1 and TRBJ2-1; D possibly uses TRBD1 or TRBD2 (5 bases each). Trimming pared 3 bases from V and 6 bases from J, leaving 12 bases between. This CDR3 is 13 amino acids long. Germline loops: CDR1 DFQATT, CDR2 SNEGSKA (reference sequence). The DNA for the CDR3 is TGCAGTGCTAGGACGTGGGGGACCAATGAGCAGTTCTTC. Translating gives CSARTWGTNEQFF.

This clonotype was counted between two and nine times. The rearrangement links TRBV7-2 to TRBJ2-1; TRBD2 is a possible D gene (6 bases). Germline V CDR1 and CDR2: SGHTA, FQGNSA. CDR3 length: 15 residues. The V gene lost 5 bases and the J gene lost 5 bases, with 16 bases spanning the gap. The CDR3 bases are TGTGCCAGCAGCCTCGGGTGGCGGGGTGACAATGAGCAGTTCTTC. Translating it yields CASSLGWRGDNEQFF.

This clonotype was counted between two and nine times. The chain combines TRBV6-2 or TRBV6-3 with TRBJ2-7; 11 bases line up with TRBD1. Per the germline V gene, CDR1 is MNHEY and CDR2 is SVGEGT. The ends lost 6 bases at V and 1 base at J; junction bases unmatched: 5. The CDR3 has 15 amino acids. The CDR3: CASRPGTGGSYEQYF. DNA of the CDR3: TGTGCCAGCAGACCCGGGACAGGGGGGTCCTACGAGCAGTACTTC.

This clonotype was detected ten times or more. The chain combines TRBV24-1 with TRBJ2-2, with TRBD2 identical over 11 bases. This CDR3 spans 18 amino acids. J was trimmed by 5 bases and V by 2 bases; bases with no gene match: 9. CDR1 and CDR2 (germline): KGHDR, SFDVKD. CDR3 DNA: TGTGCCACCAGTGATTCTAATAGCGGGAGGGCCCGGACCGGGGAGCTGTTTTTT. Residues: CATSDSNSGRARTGELFF.

This clonotype was detected ten times or more. This chain links TRBV27 with TRBJ1-1; D remains unclear. Per germline, CDR1 MNHEY and CDR2 SMNVEV (reference sequence). There are 11 residues in the CDR3. The ends were cut back, 4 bases at V and 10 bases at J, with 10 bases in the middle. The CDR3 here is CASSSKGGAFF. The CDR3 bases are TGTGCCAGCAGTTCAAAGGGAGGAGCTTTCTTT.

This clonotype was detected many times. The gene calls are TRBV20-1 and TRBJ2-1, with no clear D. The CDR3 is 16 residues long. Germline CDR1 DFQATT, CDR2 SNEGSKA (reference sequence). The V end was cut by 0 bases, the J end by 3 bases, with 15 bases between. The CDR3 protein is CSARDPAVSVYNEQFF. CDR3 bases: TGCAGTGCTAGAGATCCTGCGGTCAGCGTCTACAATGAGCAGTTCTTC.

In this sample, this clonotype turned up many times. This chain joins TRBV11-2 and TRBJ2-1, with 14 bases aligning to TRBD2. V was pared by 7 bases and J by 2 bases, with 10 bases of the junction left unmatched. The CDR3 covers 18 residues. Per the germline V gene, CDR1 is SGHAT and CDR2 is FQNNGV. The CDR3 spells CASIPRRLAGGPYNEQFF. CDR3 sequence (DNA): TGTGCCAGCATCCCGAGGAGACTAGCGGGGGGGCCCTACAATGAGCAGTTCTTC.

This clonotype was counted ten times or more. The rearrangement links TRBV6-1 to TRBJ2-3; D is uncertain. The V and J ends lost 5 bases and 0 bases respectively, with 15 bases between them. This CDR3 region has 16 residues. From germline, CDR1 is MNHNS and CDR2 SASEGT. In nucleotides, the CDR3 is TGTGCCAGCAGTCCATTAAAGCAGGCTAGCACAGATACGCAGTATTTT. It translates to CASSPLKQASTDTQYF.